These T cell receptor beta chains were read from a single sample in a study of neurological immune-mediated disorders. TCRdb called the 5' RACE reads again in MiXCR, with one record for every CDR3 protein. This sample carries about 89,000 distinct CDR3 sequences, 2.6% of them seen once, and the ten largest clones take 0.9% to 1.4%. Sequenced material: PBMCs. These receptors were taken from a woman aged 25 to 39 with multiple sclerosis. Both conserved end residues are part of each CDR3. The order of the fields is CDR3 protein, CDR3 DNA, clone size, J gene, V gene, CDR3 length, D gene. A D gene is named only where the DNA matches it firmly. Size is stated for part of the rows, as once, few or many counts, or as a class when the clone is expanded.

CDR3: CASSLGSGYTF
DNA: TGCGCCAGCAGCTTGGGAAGTGGCTACACCTTC
size: many
J: TRBJ1-2
V: TRBV5-1
length: 11
D: .

CDR3: CASSPFGQEAYNEQFF
DNA: TGTGCCAGCAGCCCCTTCGGACAGGAGGCCTACAATGAGCAGTTCTTC
size: many
J: TRBJ2-1
V: TRBV7-2
length: 16
D: TRBD1

CDR3: CATSRALSMGNTIYF
DNA: TGTGCCACCAGCAGAGCTTTATCCATGGGAAACACCATATATTTT
size: many
J: TRBJ1-3
V: TRBV15
length: 15
D: .

CDR3: CASSPGEEAFF
DNA: TGTGCCAGCTCACCAGGGGAAGAAGCTTTCTTT
size: many
J: TRBJ1-1
V: TRBV18
length: 11
D: .

CDR3: CSASSGGYNEQFF
DNA: TGCAGTGCTAGCTCCGGCGGTTACAATGAGCAGTTCTTC
size: many
J: TRBJ2-1
V: TRBV20-1
length: 13
D: .

CDR3: CASSFETGELFF
DNA: TGCGCCAGCAGCTTTGAAACCGGGGAGCTGTTTTTT
size: many
J: TRBJ2-2
V: TRBV5-1
length: 12
D: .

CDR3: CSAPLAGGLNNEQFF
DNA: TGCAGCGCACCCCTAGCGGGAGGTCTGAACAATGAGCAGTTCTTC
size: many
J: TRBJ2-1
V: TRBV20-1
length: 15
D: TRBD2

CDR3: CASALYGDSNQPQHF
DNA: TGTGCCAGCGCCTTATACGGGGATAGCAATCAGCCCCAGCATTTT
size: many
J: TRBJ1-5
V: TRBV27
length: 15
D: .

CDR3: CASSFLLPSGTRQTGELFF
DNA: TGTGCCAGCAGCTTTTTGCTCCCCTCCGGGACAAGGCAGACCGGGGAGCTGTTTTTT
size: many
J: TRBJ2-2
V: TRBV5-6
length: 19
D: .

CDR3: CASKPGTSGLSSYEQYF
DNA: TGTGCCAGCAAGCCCGGGACTAGCGGCCTAAGCTCCTACGAGCAGTACTTC
size: many
J: TRBJ2-7
V: TRBV6-5
length: 17
D: TRBD2

CDR3: CASSQVASGSDEQFF
DNA: TGCGCCAGCAGCCAAGTGGCTAGCGGGAGTGATGAGCAGTTCTTC
size: many
J: TRBJ2-1
V: TRBV4-3
length: 15
D: TRBD2

CDR3: CATSRGLGNQPQHF
DNA: TGTGCCACCTCAAGGGGGCTTGGCAATCAGCCCCAGCATTTT
size: many
J: TRBJ1-5
V: TRBV15
length: 14
D: TRBD1

CDR3: CASSARGGEHQPQHF
DNA: TGTGCCAGCAGTGCCCGGGGGGGGGAACATCAGCCCCAGCATTTT
size: .
J: TRBJ1-5
V: TRBV6-2/TRBV6-3
length: 15
D: .

CDR3: CASSRTASGSGYNEQFF
DNA: TGTGCCAGTAGTAGAACCGCTAGCGGGTCCGGGTACAATGAGCAGTTCTTC
size: few
J: TRBJ2-1
V: TRBV19
length: 17
D: TRBD2

CDR3: CASSFGGGYNEQFF
DNA: TGTGCCAGCAGCTTCGGGGGGGGTTACAATGAGCAGTTCTTC
size: many
J: TRBJ2-1
V: TRBV11-2
length: 14
D: TRBD2

CDR3: CASSFTGTSETQYF
DNA: TGTGCCAGCAGCTTTACCGGGACTAGTGAGACCCAGTACTTC
size: many
J: TRBJ2-5
V: TRBV5-6
length: 14
D: TRBD2

CDR3: CASSSTASTDTQYF
DNA: TGCGCCAGCAGCTCAACAGCATCCACAGATACGCAGTATTTT
size: many
J: TRBJ2-3
V: TRBV5-1
length: 14
D: .